This T cell receptor beta chain was obtained from a study of T cells in Graves' hyperthyroidism and ophthalmopathy. Whole-study context: Peripheral blood was drawn at first diagnosis, prior to all treatment. Whole-study findings and limits: Most thyroid-expanded clonotypes above 0.001 were also found in blood. Ophthalmopathy, as predicted by the model, came a median 6.5 months after the prediction.

There were TCR beta CDR3 regions amplified from RNA transcripts. When the TCR CDR3 underwent first-round RT-PCR, the HTBI primer set was used. TCRdb ran MiXCR on the multiplex PCR reads and lists one entry per CDR3 protein. The sample has 300,000 to 450,000 distinct CDR3 sequences; approximately 13% are singletons. Uncontrolled infection, other autoimmune disease, pregnancy or lactation barred patients from enrollment. The CDR3 loop spans 16 amino acids. V trimming: 4 bases; J trimming: 3 bases; junction bases outside the gene matches: 9. Germline V gene lookup returns CDR1 SGDLS and CDR2 YYNGEE. The sample holds a few counts of this clonotype. The target antigen is unknown.

The sample taken for sequencing was blood. The genes are TRBV9 and TRBJ2-5; 10 nucleotides agree with TRBD2. The receptor was isolated from a man aged 25 to 40 with Graves' hyperthyroidism that later progressed to Graves' ophthalmopathy. CDR3 residues: CASSLVPLAGKETQYF. The CDR3 region has the DNA TGTGCCAGCAGCCTCGTCCCACTAGCGGGGAAAGAGACCCAGTACTTC.